This paragraph covers one T cell receptor (beta chain) sequence. The antigen is not known. The sample comes from a study of T cell responses to AZD1222 COVID-19 vaccine. Whole-study findings and limits: Scientists sampled the repertoires only once the peak T cell response had passed.

The CDR3 is 18 residues long. The V gene end was trimmed by 8 bases and the J gene end by 4 bases; junction bases not matched to a gene: 17. Looked up from germline, CDR1 is SNHLY and CDR2 is FYNNEI. Assay: immunoSEQ multiplex PCR; the TCRdb copy retains only in-frame clones and omits some. This table holds roughly 50,000 clones, 65% to 90% found once. The rearrangement uses TRBV2 and TRBJ2-5, with 12 bases that match TRBD2. The TCR comes from an adult who received the AZD1222 COVID-19 vaccine. This specimen consisted of peripheral blood, obtained 28 days after the second AZD1222 dose. The CDR3 DNA sequence: TGTGCCAGCGCCCTCTCGTCCGCTAGCGGGAGGGCCCTAGAGACCCAGTACTTC. This gives the protein CASALSSASGRALETQYF.